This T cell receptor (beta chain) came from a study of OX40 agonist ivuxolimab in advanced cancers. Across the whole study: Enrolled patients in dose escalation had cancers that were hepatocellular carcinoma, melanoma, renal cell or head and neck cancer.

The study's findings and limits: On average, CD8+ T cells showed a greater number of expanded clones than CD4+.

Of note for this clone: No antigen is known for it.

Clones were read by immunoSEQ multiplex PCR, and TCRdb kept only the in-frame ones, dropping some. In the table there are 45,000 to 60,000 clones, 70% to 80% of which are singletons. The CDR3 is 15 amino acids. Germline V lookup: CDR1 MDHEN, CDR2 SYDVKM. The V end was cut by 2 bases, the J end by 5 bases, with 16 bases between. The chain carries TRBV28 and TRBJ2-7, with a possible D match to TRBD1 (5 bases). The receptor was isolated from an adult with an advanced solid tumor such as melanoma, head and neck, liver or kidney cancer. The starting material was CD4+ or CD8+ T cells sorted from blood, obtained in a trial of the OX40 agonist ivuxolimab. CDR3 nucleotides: TGTGCCAGCAGTTTAATACGGCAGGGTTTTGACGAGCAGTACTTC. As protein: CASSLIRQGFDEQYF.